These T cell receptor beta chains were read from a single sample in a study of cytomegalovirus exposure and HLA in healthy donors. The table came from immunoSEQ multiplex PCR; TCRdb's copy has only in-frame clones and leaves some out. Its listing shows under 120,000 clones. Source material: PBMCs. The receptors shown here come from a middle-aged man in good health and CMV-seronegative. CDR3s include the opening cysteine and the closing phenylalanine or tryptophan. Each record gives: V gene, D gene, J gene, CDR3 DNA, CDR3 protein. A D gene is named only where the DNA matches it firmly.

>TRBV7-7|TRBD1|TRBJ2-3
TGTGCTAGCAGCATCGGGACAGGGGGGGATACGCAGTATTTT
CASSIGTGGDTQYF
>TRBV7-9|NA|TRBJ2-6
TGTGCCAGCAGCTCGGCTGGCAGGGGCCGTGGGGCCAACGTCCTGACTTTC
CASSSAGRGRGANVLTF
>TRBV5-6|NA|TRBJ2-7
TGTGCCAGCAGCTTGAGTAACTCCGTGGACGAGCAGTACTTC
CASSLSNSVDEQYF
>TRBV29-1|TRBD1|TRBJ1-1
TGCAGCGCCGAACAGGGGACTGAAGCTTTCTTT
CSAEQGTEAFF
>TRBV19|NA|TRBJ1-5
TGTGCCAGTAGTCTCAACAGAGATCAGCCCCAGCATTTT
CASSLNRDQPQHF
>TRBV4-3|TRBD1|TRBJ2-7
TGCGCCAGCAGCCCCGGGACAGGCTCCTACGAGCAGTACTTC
CASSPGTGSYEQYF
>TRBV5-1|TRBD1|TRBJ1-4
TGCGCCAGCAGCTTTACCGCCCCGGGACAGAATAATGAAAAACTGTTTTTT
CASSFTAPGQNNEKLFF
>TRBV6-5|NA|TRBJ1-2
TGTGCCAGCCTGAAGAAGCCGAGGAGCTATGGCTACACCTTC
CASLKKPRSYGYTF
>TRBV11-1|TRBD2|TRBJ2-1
TGTGCCAGCAGCCCACGACTAGCGGGAGGCCATGAGCAGTTCTTC
CASSPRLAGGHEQFF
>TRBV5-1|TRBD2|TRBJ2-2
TGCGCCAGCAGCGCGGGACTAGCGGAAACCGGGGAGCTGTTTTTT
CASSAGLAETGELFF
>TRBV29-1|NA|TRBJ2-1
TGCAGCGTTGTCGGAAGCGGTCCGTTCTTC
CSVVGSGPFF
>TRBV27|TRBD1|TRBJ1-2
TGTGCCAGCAGTCCCCAGACAGGGGCGGGGGGCTACACCTTC
CASSPQTGAGGYTF
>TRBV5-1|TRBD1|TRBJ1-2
TGCGCCAGCAGCTTGGGGGGACAGCAAAACTATGGCTACACCTTC
CASSLGGQQNYGYTF
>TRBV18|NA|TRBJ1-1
TGTGCCAGCTCACCGGCCCAGACTTACACTGAAGCTTTCTTT
CASSPAQTYTEAFF